Sequencing of this TCR beta chain was carried out in a study of T cells after yellow fever vaccination. This clonotype was recorded at least ten times. What it binds is unknown. Template switching by 5'RACE produced TCR cDNA, adding a universal primer site and UMIs. TCRdb redid the calling of the 5' RACE reads with MiXCR, one entry per CDR3 protein. The data show 140,000 to 150,000 distinct CDR3 sequences, more than 6.5% seen once. Broader study findings: Overlap between CD4 and CD8 compartments was detected for a small share of clonotypes. Most clones from primary vaccination resurfaced after the booster (approximately 97% CD4, around 90% CD8).

Germline V CDR1 and CDR2: SEHNR, FQNEAQ (reference sequence). Germline trimming cut 1 base from V and 4 bases from J; bases unmatched to any gene: 7. This CDR3 spans 17 amino acids. This TCR derives from a man aged 25 to 40 who received the YFV17D yellow fever vaccine. Sample: CD4+ T cells sorted from PBMCs, taken 10 days after the yellow fever booster vaccination. The V gene is TRBV7-9, the J gene TRBJ2-7; 13 nucleotides match TRBD2. The CDR3 spells CASSLEPGLAGSYEQYF. The CDR3 DNA reads TGTGCCAGCAGCTTAGAACCGGGACTAGCGGGGTCATACGAGCAGTACTTC.